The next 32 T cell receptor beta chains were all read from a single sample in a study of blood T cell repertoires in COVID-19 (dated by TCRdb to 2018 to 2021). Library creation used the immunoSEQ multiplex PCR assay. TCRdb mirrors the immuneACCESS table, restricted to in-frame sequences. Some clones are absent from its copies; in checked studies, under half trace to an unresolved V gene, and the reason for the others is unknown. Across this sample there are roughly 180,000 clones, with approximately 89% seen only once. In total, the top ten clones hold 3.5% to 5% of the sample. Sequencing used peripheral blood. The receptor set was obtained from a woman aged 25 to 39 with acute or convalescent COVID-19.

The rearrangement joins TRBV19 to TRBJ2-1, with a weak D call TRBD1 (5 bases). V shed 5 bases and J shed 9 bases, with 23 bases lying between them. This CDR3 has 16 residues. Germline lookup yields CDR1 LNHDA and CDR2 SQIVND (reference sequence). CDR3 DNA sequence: TGTGCCAGTAGTTTACTGGAGCTGGGGCACTCCGGTGAGCAGTTCTTC. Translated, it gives CASSLLELGHSGEQFF.

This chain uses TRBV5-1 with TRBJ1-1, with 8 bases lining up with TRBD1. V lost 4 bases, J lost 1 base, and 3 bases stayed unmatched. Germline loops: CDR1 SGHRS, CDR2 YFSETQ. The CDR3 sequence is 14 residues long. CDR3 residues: CASSVQGGNTEAFF. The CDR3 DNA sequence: TGCGCCAGCAGCGTACAGGGGGGGAACACTGAAGCTTTCTTT. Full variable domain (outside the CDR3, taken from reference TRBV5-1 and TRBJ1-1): KAGVTQTPRYLIKTRGQQVTLSCSPISGHRSVSWYQQTPGQGLQFLFEYFSETQRNKGNFPGRFSGRQFSNSRSEMNVSTLELGDSALYLCASSVQGGNTEAFFGQGTRLTVV.

CDR3 bases: TGTGCCACCAGTGAAAGGACTAGCGGCTACAATGAGCAGTTCTTC. Its protein is CATSERTSGYNEQFF. The chain carries TRBV24-1 and TRBJ2-1, with 10 bases lining up with TRBD2. V was pared by 4 bases and J by 3 bases, with 2 bases of the junction left unmatched. This CDR3 is built from 15 residues. Germline assignment: CDR1 KGHDR and CDR2 SFDVKD.

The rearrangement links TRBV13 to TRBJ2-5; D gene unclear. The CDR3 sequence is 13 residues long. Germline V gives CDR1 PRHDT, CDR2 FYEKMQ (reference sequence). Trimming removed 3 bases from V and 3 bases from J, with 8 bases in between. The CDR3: CASSLALEETQYF. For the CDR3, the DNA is TGTGCCAGCAGCTTGGCGCTAGAAGAGACCCAGTACTTC.

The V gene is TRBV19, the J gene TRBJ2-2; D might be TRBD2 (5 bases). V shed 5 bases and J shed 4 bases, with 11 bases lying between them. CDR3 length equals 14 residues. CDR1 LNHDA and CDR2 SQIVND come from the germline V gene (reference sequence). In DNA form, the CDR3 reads TGTGCCAGTAGTCCCGGAGGCGCCACCGGGGAGCTGTTTTTT. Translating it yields CASSPGGATGELFF. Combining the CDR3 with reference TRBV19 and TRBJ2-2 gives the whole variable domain DGGITQSPKYLFRKEGQNVTLSCEQNLNHDAMYWYRQDPGQGLRLIYYSQIVNDFQKGDIAEGYSVSREKKESFPLTVTSAQKNPTAFYLCASSPGGATGELFFGEGSRLTVL.

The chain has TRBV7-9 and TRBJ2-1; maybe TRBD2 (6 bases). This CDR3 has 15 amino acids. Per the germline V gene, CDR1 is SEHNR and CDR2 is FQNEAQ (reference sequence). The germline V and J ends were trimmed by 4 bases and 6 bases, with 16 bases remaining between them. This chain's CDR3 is CASSYKFISGNEQFF. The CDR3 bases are TGTGCCAGCAGCTATAAGTTTATTAGCGGCAATGAGCAGTTCTTC.

The CDR3 loop is CASSLAWTSGFYEQYF. As DNA, the CDR3 is TGTGCCAGCAGCTTAGCGTGGACTAGCGGCTTCTACGAGCAGTACTTC. This chain connects TRBV7-2 to TRBJ2-7, with TRBD2 matching over 10 bases. Germline values: CDR1 SGHTA, CDR2 FQGNSA. The J segment lost 3 bases and the V segment lost 0 bases, leaving 5 bases of the junction unmatched. The CDR3 has 16 residues.

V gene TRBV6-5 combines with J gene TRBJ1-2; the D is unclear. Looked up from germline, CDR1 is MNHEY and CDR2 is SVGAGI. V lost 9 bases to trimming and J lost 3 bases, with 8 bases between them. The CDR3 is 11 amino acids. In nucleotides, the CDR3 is TGTGCCAGTGCGGACTACTATGGCTACACCTTC. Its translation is CASADYYGYTF.

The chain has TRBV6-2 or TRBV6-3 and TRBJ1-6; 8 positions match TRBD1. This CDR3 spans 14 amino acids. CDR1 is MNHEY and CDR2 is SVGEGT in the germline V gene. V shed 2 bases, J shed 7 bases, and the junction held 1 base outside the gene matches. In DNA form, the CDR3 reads TGTGCCAGCAGTTACGGGACAGGAAATTCACCCCTCCACTTT. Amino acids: CASSYGTGNSPLHF.

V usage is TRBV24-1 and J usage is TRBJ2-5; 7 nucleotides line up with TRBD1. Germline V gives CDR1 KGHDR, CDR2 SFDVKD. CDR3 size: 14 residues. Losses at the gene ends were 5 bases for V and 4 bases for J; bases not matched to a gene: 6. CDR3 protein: CATSGRQGGETQYF. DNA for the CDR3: TGTGCCACCAGTGGTAGACAGGGTGGAGAGACCCAGTACTTC.

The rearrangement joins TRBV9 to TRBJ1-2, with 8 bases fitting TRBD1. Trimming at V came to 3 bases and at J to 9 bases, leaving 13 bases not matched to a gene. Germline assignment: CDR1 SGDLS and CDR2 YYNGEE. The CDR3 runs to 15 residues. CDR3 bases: TGTGCCAGCAGCGCCCGGGACAGGATGTCTCGGAGCTACACCTTC. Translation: CASSARDRMSRSYTF.

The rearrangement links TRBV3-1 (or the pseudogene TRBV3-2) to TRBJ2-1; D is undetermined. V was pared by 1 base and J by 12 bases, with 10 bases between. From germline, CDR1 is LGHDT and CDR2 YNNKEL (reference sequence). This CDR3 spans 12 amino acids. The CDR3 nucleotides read TGTGCCAGCAGCCAAGTCGACTCGTGGCAGTTCTTC. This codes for CASSQVDSWQFF.

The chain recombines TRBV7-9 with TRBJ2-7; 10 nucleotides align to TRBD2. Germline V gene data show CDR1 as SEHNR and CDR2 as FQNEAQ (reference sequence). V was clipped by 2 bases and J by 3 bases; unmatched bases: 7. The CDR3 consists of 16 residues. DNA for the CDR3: TGTGCCAGCAGCTTATCCCCTAGCGGGAGTGTCTACGAGCAGTACTTC. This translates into CASSLSPSGSVYEQYF.

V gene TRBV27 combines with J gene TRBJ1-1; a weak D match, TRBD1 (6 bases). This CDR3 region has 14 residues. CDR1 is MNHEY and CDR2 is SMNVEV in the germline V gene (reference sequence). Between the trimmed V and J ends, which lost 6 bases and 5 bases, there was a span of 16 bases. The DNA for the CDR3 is TGTGCCAGCAGCATGGGGGCGCCGGGGACTGAAGCTTTCTTT. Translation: CASSMGAPGTEAFF.

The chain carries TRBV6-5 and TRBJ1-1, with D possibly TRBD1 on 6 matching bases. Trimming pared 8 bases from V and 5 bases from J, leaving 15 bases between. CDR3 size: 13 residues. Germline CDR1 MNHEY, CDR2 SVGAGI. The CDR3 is CASGRGHLTEAFF. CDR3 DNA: TGTGCCAGCGGTCGGGGACACTTGACTGAAGCTTTCTTT.

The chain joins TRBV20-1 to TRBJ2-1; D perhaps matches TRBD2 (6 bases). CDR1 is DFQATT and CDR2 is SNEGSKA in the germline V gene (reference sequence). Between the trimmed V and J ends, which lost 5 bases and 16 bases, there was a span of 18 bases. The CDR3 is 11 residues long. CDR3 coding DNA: TGCAGTGCTGAGGCGGGGATACCGCGATTCTTC. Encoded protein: CSAEAGIPRFF.

The CDR3 here is CAIKFGTSGEQYF. The CDR3 region has the DNA TGTGCCATCAAATTCGGGACTAGCGGAGAGCAGTACTTC. This chain uses TRBV10-3 with TRBJ2-7, with 11 bases fitting TRBD2. The V gene's germline CDR1 is ENHRY and CDR2 SYGVKD. The V and J ends lost 7 bases and 7 bases, in that order; junction bases with no gene match: 6. The CDR3 extends over 13 amino acids.

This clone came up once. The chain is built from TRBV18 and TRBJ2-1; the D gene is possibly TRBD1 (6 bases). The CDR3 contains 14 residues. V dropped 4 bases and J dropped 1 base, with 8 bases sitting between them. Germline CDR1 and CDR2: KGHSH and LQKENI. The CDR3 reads CASSRQGSYNEQFF. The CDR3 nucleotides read TGTGCCAGCTCACGTCAGGGGTCCTACAATGAGCAGTTCTTC.

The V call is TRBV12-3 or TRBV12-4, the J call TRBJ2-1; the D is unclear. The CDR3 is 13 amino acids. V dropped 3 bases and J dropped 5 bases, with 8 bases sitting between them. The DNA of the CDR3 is TGTGCCAGCAGTTTTCGCAGGAACAATGAGCAGTTCTTC. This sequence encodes CASSFRRNNEQFF.

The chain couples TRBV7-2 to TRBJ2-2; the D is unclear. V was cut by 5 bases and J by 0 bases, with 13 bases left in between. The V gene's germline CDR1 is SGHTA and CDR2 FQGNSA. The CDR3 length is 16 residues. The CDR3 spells CASSSFSRANTGELFF. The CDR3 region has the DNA TGTGCCAGCAGCAGTTTTTCTAGAGCGAACACCGGGGAGCTGTTTTTT.

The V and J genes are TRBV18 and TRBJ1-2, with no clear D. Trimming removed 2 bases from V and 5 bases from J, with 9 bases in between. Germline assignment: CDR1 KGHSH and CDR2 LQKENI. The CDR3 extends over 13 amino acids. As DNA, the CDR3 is TGTGCCAGCTCACCAGCGTTAAAGTATGGCTACACCTTC. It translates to CASSPALKYGYTF.

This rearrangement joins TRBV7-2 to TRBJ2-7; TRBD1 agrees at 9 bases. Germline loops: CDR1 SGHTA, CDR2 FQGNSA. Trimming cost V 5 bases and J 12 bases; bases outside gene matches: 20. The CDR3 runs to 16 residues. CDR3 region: CASSGPRRGQGSYRYF. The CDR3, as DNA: TGTGCCAGCAGCGGGCCCCGTAGGGGACAGGGCTCGTATCGGTACTTC.

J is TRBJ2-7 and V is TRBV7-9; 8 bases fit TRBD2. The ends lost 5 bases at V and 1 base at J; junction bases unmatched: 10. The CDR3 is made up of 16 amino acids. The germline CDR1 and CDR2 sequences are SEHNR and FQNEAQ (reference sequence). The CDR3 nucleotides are TGTGCCAGCAGCCCAGGAGGCGGGGGGCCATCCTACGAGCAGTACTTC. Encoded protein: CASSPGGGGPSYEQYF.

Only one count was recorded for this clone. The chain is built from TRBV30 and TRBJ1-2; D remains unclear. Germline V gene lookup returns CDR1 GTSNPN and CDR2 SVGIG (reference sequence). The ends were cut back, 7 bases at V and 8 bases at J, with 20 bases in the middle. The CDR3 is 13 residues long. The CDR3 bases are TGTGCCTTGGCCCCGGGTTTAACGTGGGGCTACACCTTC. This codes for CALAPGLTWGYTF.

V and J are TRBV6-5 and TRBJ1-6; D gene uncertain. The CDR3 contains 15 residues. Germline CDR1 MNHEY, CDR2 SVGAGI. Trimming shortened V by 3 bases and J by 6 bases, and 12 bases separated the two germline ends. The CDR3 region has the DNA TGTGCCAGCAGTTATGAGGAAAATAGTAATTCACCCCTCCACTTT. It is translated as CASSYEENSNSPLHF.

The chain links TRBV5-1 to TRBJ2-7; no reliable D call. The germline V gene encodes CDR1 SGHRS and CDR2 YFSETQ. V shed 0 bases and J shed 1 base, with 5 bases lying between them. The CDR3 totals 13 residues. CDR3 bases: TGCGCCAGCAGCTTGGGCAGTTCCTACGAGCAGTACTTC. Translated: CASSLGSSYEQYF.

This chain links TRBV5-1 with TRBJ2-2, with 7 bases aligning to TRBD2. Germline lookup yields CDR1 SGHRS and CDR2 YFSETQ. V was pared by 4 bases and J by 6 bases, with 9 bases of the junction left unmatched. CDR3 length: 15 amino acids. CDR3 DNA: TGCGCCAGCAGCCCTGGGGGGGAAGGTGCCGGGGAGCTGTTTTTT. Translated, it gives CASSPGGEGAGELFF.

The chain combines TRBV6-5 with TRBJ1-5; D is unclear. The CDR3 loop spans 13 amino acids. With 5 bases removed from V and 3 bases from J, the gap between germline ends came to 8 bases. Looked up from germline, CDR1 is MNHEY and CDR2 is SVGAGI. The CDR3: CASSRHSNQPQHF. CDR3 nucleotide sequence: TGTGCCAGCAGTCGACACTCCAATCAGCCCCAGCATTTT.

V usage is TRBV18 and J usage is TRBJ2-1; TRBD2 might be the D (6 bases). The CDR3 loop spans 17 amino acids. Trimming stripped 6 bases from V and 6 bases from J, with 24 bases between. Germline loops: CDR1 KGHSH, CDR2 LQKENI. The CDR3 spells CASSPGMSGEGVNEQFF. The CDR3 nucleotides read TGTGCCAGCTCTCCCGGGATGTCGGGAGAAGGAGTCAATGAGCAGTTCTTC.

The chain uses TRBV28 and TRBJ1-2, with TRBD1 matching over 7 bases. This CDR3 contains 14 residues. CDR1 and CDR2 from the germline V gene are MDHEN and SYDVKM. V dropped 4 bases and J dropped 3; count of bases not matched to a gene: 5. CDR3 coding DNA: TGTGCCAGCAGTTCCATAGACAGGGACTATGGCTACACCTTC. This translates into CASSSIDRDYGYTF.

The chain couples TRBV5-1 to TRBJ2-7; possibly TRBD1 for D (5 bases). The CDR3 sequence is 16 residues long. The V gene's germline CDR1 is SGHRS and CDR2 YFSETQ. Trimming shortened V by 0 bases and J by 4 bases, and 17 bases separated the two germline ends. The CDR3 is CASSLDPGQLLYEQYF. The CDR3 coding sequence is TGCGCCAGCAGCTTGGACCCTGGACAACTACTTTACGAGCAGTACTTC.

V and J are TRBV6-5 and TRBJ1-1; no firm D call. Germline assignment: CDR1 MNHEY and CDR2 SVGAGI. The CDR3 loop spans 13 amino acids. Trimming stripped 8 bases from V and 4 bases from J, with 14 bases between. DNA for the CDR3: TGTGCCAGCCAGAGGCAGATGGGCACTGAAGCTTTCTTT. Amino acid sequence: CASQRQMGTEAFF.